These 4 T cell receptor beta chains share one sample of origin, sequenced in a study of molecular identifiers for immune sequencing clone quantification. Using its own MiXCR run on the PCR reads, TCRdb lists one record per CDR3 protein. This table has 490,000 or so distinct CDR3 sequences, about a fifth appearing once. The sample was naive CD8+ T cells from blood, with Jurkat cell RNA spiked in. As for subset: FACS-sorted CD8+CD4-CCR7+CD45RA+ naive T cells. These TCRs come from a human donor in good health. Some libraries in this study had Jurkat cell RNA spiked in.

This clonotype has at least ten counts. V usage is TRBV10-3 and J usage is TRBJ1-6; the match to TRBD1 covers 7 bases. CDR1 is ENHRY and CDR2 is SYGVKD in the germline V gene. The CDR3 is 14 residues long. V shed 8 bases and J 8 bases; nucleotides not matched to a gene: 9. The CDR3 bases are TGTGCCATCGGAGAATGGCAGGGGGATTCACCCCTCCACTTT. Amino acid sequence: CAIGEWQGDSPLHF.

In this sample, this clonotype turned up many times. The chain combines TRBV7-9 with TRBJ1-1; D is perhaps TRBD1 (5 bases). The CDR3 has 15 amino acids. Per germline, CDR1 SEHNR and CDR2 FQNEAQ (reference sequence). Trimming took 5 bases from V and 0 from J, leaving 13 bases between them. CDR3 sequence reads: CASSEVRGLNTEAFF. CDR3 in DNA: TGTGCCAGCAGCGAGGTGAGGGGCTTGAACACTGAAGCTTTCTTT.

Only a few counts were recorded for this clonotype. The chain links TRBV19 to TRBJ2-3; TRBD2 might be the D (7 bases). Germline V gives CDR1 LNHDA, CDR2 SQIVND (reference sequence). This CDR3 has 16 amino acids. The ends were cut back, 6 bases at V and 2 bases at J, with 18 bases in the middle. The CDR3, as DNA: TGTGCCAGTAGCGGCATAGGGGGGGAAAACACAGATACGCAGTATTTT. This gives the protein CASSGIGGENTDTQYF.

The table lists this clonotype with a few counts. The chain uses TRBV27 and TRBJ2-3, with a tentative D call TRBD1 (5 bases). CDR3 length: 18 amino acids. The germline V gene has CDR1 MNHEY and CDR2 SMNVEV (reference sequence). Trimming removed 4 bases at V and 2 bases at J, with 22 bases between. CDR3 in amino acids: CASSSLTGHPNYTDTQYF. CDR3 in DNA: TGTGCCAGCAGTTCCCTTACTGGACACCCGAATTACACAGATACGCAGTATTTT.